The next 15 T cell receptor beta chains were all read from a single sample in a study of blood T cell repertoires in COVID-19. Only in-frame clones appear in the TCRdb table, and some are missing; sequencing was by immunoSEQ multiplex PCR. The sample contains some 220,000 clones, 80% of which appear only once. Sequencing input: peripheral blood. All receptors derive from a human donor in a cohort sampled during active COVID-19.

CDR3 nucleotide sequence: TGTGCCAGCAGCCCCAGGTGGGGCCGGGGGGAGACCCAGTACTTC. This gives the protein CASSPRWGRGETQYF. The rearrangement joins TRBV13 to TRBJ2-5, with D perhaps matching TRBD2 (6 bases). This CDR3 spans 15 amino acids. Germline V CDR1 and CDR2: PRHDT, FYEKMQ (reference sequence). Trimming stripped 5 bases from V and 5 bases from J, with 18 bases between. Supplemented by reference TRBV13 and TRBJ2-5, the full variable domain reads AAGVIQSPRHLIKEKRETATLKCYPIPRHDTVYWYQQGPGQDPQFLISFYEKMQSDKGSIPDRFSAQQFSDYHSELNMSSLELGDSALYFCASSPRWGRGETQYFGPGTRLLVL.

CDR3 bases: TGTGCCAGCAGCAAGGACCCGGGACTGGTATCCTACGAGCAGTACTTC. It translates to CASSKDPGLVSYEQYF. The V gene is TRBV5-5, the J gene TRBJ2-7; possibly TRBD2 for D (6 bases). Trimming pared 4 bases from V and 1 base from J, leaving 18 bases between. The CDR3 has 16 amino acids. The germline V gene has CDR1 SGHKS and CDR2 YYEKEE (reference sequence). The full variable domain, rest sourced from reference TRBV5-5 and TRBJ2-7, is DAGVTQSPTHLIKTRGQQVTLRCSPISGHKSVSWYQQVLGQGPQFIFQYYEKEERGRGNFPDRFSARQFPNYSSELNVNALLLGDSALYLCASSKDPGLVSYEQYFGPGTRLTVT.

This clone was seen a handful of times. The V call is TRBV28, the J call TRBJ1-5; D remains unclear. Trimming cost V 7 bases and J 0 bases, with 19 bases left between them. The CDR3 contains 17 residues. Germline CDR1 reads MDHEN; CDR2 reads SYDVKM. CDR3 DNA: TGTGCCAGCACCCCCCGGGTATTGGCATATAGCAATCAGCCCCAGCATTTT. This gives the protein CASTPRVLAYSNQPQHF.

This clone has more than one count but fewer than ten. The chain joins TRBV6-5 to TRBJ2-1, with TRBD2 matching 10 bases. Germline CDR1 reads MNHEY; CDR2 reads SVGAGI. V shed 7 bases, J shed 12 bases, and the junction held 12 bases outside the gene matches. The CDR3 loop spans 14 amino acids. CDR3 sequence: CASMMSGRAGVQFF. The CDR3 DNA follows: TGTGCCAGCATGATGAGCGGGAGGGCCGGGGTGCAGTTCTTC.

CDR3 nucleotides: TGTGCCAGCAGGCAGGACAGACGAAACACTGAAGCTTTCTTT. Residues: CASRQDRRNTEAFF. J is TRBJ1-1 and V is TRBV7-8, with a possible D match to TRBD1 (6 bases). This CDR3 comprises 14 residues. Germline V gene data show CDR1 as SGHVS and CDR2 as FQNEAQ. Trimming cost V 6 bases and J 2 bases, with 13 bases left between them.

This clone turned up a few times. The chain has TRBV10-3 and TRBJ2-3, with 9 bases identical to TRBD2. Germline loops: CDR1 ENHRY, CDR2 SYGVKD. Trimming took 8 bases from V and 1 from J; bases not matched to a gene: 4. This CDR3 is 14 amino acids long. As DNA, the CDR3 is TGTGCCATCCGGACTAGCGACCGCACAGATACGCAGTATTTT. This codes for CAIRTSDRTDTQYF.

The V and J genes are TRBV4-2 and TRBJ1-5; TRBD1 matches 7 bases. The CDR3 sequence is 15 residues long. The junction had 4 bases not matched to a gene; V was cut back by 1 base and J by 4 bases. Germline-derived CDR1 and CDR2 are LGHNA and YNFKEQ. This chain's CDR3 is CASSQVGTENQPQHF. CDR3 nucleotide sequence: TGTGCCAGCAGCCAAGTTGGGACAGAAAATCAGCCCCAGCATTTT.

The CDR3 protein is CASSLNRIYEQFF. CDR3 in DNA: TGTGCCAGCAGTTTAAATCGTATCTATGAGCAGTTCTTC. The V and J genes are TRBV27 and TRBJ2-1, with D hard to call. This CDR3 is built from 13 residues. Germline values: CDR1 MNHEY, CDR2 SMNVEV (reference sequence). The V end lost 2 bases, the J end lost 8 bases, and 10 bases lay between the germline ends.

The rearrangement joins TRBV3-1 (or the pseudogene TRBV3-2) to TRBJ1-3; possibly TRBD1 for D (5 bases). There are 19 residues in the CDR3. Germline V gene data show CDR1 as LGHDT and CDR2 as YNNKEL (reference sequence). With 4 bases removed from V and 4 bases from J, the gap between germline ends came to 26 bases. The CDR3 loop is CASSLPYMGPGLRGNTIYF. CDR3 bases: TGTGCCAGCAGCCTACCTTACATGGGTCCAGGGTTGAGAGGAAACACCATATATTTT.

V usage is TRBV4-2 and J usage is TRBJ1-4; D is perhaps TRBD1 (6 bases). The V and J ends lost 0 bases and 8 bases respectively, with 13 bases between them. The CDR3 is 15 residues long. Germline values: CDR1 LGHNA, CDR2 YNFKEQ. The CDR3 here is CASSQEVRGREKLFF. For the CDR3, the DNA is TGTGCCAGCAGCCAAGAAGTCAGGGGTCGGGAAAAACTGTTTTTT.

V and J are TRBV5-5 and TRBJ2-5; TRBD1 matches at 8 bases. CDR3 size: 15 residues. Looked up from germline, CDR1 is SGHKS and CDR2 is YYEKEE (reference sequence). The trim removed 2 bases at V and 4 bases at J, leaving 7 bases unmatched. CDR3 DNA: TGTGCCAGCAGCTTCGCCCAGGGGGCTGGAGAGACCCAGTACTTC. As protein: CASSFAQGAGETQYF.

This clone was observed a handful of times. The chain employs TRBV11-3 and TRBJ2-7; 9 bases agree with TRBD1. V shed 3 bases and J 8 bases; nucleotides not matched to a gene: 8. The CDR3 has 14 amino acids. From germline, CDR1 is SGHNT and CDR2 YENEEA. Written as DNA, the CDR3 is TGTGCCAGCAGCTTGGGGACAGGGCTTACGAAGCAGTACTTC. Its translation: CASSLGTGLTKQYF.

This clone was found once. The chain combines TRBV5-4 with TRBJ2-7; 9 bases align to TRBD1. The J segment lost 4 bases and the V segment lost 4 bases, leaving 9 bases of the junction unmatched. Germline lookup yields CDR1 SGHNT and CDR2 YYREEE (reference sequence). The CDR3 contains 15 residues. CDR3 region: CASSPPGQGIYEQYF. The CDR3 nucleotides read TGTGCCAGCAGCCCACCTGGACAGGGGATATACGAGCAGTACTTC.

The J gene is TRBJ1-5, the V gene TRBV30; D unclear. The CDR3 spans 16 residues. Germline V lookup: CDR1 GTSNPN, CDR2 SVGIG (reference sequence). Between the trimmed V and J ends, which lost 2 bases and 4 bases, there was a span of 18 bases. For the CDR3, the DNA is TGTGCCTGGAGTAGTCCCCCGCGACTGTCGAATCAGCCCCAGCATTTT. It specifies CAWSSPPRLSNQPQHF.

This chain joins TRBV11-2 and TRBJ2-7, with 7 bases matching TRBD1. CDR1 and CDR2 (germline): SGHAT, FQNNGV. This CDR3 is 14 amino acids long. V shed 4 bases, J shed 6 bases, and the junction held 9 bases outside the gene matches. The CDR3 DNA follows: TGTGCCAGCAGCTCGACAGGGAACTCGCGCGAGCAGTACTTC. Protein: CASSSTGNSREQYF.